This T cell receptor (beta chain) was identified during a study of PD-1 blockade in classical Hodgkin lymphoma. Overall study context: Patients in the cohort were put on intravenous nivolumab, 3 mg/kg every 2 weeks. Findings and caveats of the study: The CD4+ diversity rise by C4D1 was clearest in complete responders. Whoever responded completely had baseline diversity much like that seen in newly diagnosed patients. Patients excluded were those beginning nivolumab under 1 year after ASCT.

Every patient experienced relapse after autologous stem cell transplantation, and brentuximab vedotin exposure varied. Looked up from germline, CDR1 is SGHVS and CDR2 is FNYEAQ. The CDR3 length is 14 residues. The ends lost 5 bases at V and 5 bases at J; junction bases unmatched: 8. The repertoire was sequenced with immunoSEQ multiplex PCR; TCRdb's copy has only in-frame clones and lacks some. The sample lists more than 90,000 clones, roughly 79% occurring once. Points on this clone: Its antigen is not identified.

The chain combines TRBV7-6 with TRBJ2-5; TRBD2 matches at 7 bases. The sequenced sample was peripheral blood mononuclear cells (PBMCs), obtained before the second cycle of nivolumab. The clonotype originates from a human donor with classical Hodgkin lymphoma. CDR3 amino acids: CASSTPGGGETQYF. The CDR3 DNA follows: TGTGCCAGCAGCACCCCGGGAGGCGGGGAGACCCAGTACTTC.